This TCR beta chain was documented in a study of breast tumors, draining lymph nodes, adjacent tissues (TCRdb year 2016). For context, the study as a whole: The study compared TCR beta repertoires across tumor, adjacent nontumor tissue and axillary lymph nodes from breast cancer patients. In human breast cancer, the study set out to evaluate how tumor, surrounding tissue and draining lymph node repertoires relate to one another and whether T cells may move between these sites. Study-wide conclusions, independent of this receptor: Tumor T-cell repertoires showed less diversity than lymph node repertoires and more diversity than nontumor tissue repertoires, and tumor T-cell repertoires showed preferential V and J gene usage. Rather than being directly demonstrated, the conclusion that tumor T cells originate in lymph nodes was presented as consistent with a hypothesis. The data were considered consistent with the idea that most tumor T cells come from the lymph node and then expand in tumor tissue. In luminal-like breast cancer, tumor and nontumor tissue repertoires resembled each other significantly more than in basal-like breast cancer.

For CDR1 and CDR2, the germline V gene (reference sequence) lists SSHAT and FNYEAQ. The CDR3 spans 14 residues, from the cysteine through the phenylalanine. Only the CDR3 DNA stays, 42 bases, in frame from base 1. This clonotype was picked up one time. The clone's antigen remains unknown. The junction does not match germline at one end; this may be a read error. Lymph node samples were obtained from the axillary draining lymph nodes of breast cancer patients. The instrument given in TCRdb is Illumina HiSeq 2000. Multiplex PCR amplification was used to generate the TCR beta chain libraries. The amplified TCR beta chain products were analyzed by high-throughput sequencing. TCRdb's own reprocessing of the public reads used fastp at Q25 and MiXCR and kept productive beta chains. Identical CDR3 protein sequences are pooled into one entry, listed with their most common genes and DNA. Recorded for this sample are approximately 190,000 distinct CDR3 sequences; 31% of them occurred a single time. Clones ranked in the top ten supply more than 4% of the sample.

Input material: axillary lymph node tissue. The sequence was obtained from a female donor with breast cancer. Some clones in this sample may be carry-over from other donors' samples. Recombination joined TRBV7-7 with TRBJ2-3; 12 middle bases align to TRBD2. CDR3 sequence: CASSLAGLAGEQYF. The base sequence is TGTGCTAGCAGCTTAGCGGGACTAGCGGGTGAGCAGTATTTT.